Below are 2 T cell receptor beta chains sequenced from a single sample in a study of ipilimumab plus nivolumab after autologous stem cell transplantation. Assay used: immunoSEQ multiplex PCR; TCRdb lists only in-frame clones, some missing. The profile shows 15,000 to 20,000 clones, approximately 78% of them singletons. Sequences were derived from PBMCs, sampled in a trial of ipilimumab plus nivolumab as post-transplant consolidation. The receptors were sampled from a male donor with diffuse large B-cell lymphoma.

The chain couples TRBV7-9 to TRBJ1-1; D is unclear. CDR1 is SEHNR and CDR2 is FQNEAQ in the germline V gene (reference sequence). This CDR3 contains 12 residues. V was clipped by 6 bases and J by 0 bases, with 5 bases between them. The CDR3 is CASSNMNTEAFF. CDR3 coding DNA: TGTGCCAGCAGTAATATGAACACTGAAGCTTTCTTT.

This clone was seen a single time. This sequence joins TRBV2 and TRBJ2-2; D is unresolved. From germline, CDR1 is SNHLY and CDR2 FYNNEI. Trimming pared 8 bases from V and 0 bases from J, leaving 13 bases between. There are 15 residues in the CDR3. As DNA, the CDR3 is TGTGCCAGCTTCCCTGTTGGGTCGAACACCGGGGAGCTGTTTTTT. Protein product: CASFPVGSNTGELFF.